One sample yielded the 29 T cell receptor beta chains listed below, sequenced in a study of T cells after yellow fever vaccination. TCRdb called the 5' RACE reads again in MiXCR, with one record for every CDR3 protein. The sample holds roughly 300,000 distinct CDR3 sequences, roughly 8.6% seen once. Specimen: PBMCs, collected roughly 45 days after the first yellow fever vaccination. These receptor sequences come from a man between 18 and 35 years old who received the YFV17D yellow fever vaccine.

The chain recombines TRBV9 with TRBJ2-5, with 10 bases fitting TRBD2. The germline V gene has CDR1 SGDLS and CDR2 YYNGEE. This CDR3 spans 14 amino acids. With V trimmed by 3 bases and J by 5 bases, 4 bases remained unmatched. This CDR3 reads CASSAGTSAETQYF. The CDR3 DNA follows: TGTGCCAGCAGCGCCGGGACTAGCGCGGAGACCCAGTACTTC.

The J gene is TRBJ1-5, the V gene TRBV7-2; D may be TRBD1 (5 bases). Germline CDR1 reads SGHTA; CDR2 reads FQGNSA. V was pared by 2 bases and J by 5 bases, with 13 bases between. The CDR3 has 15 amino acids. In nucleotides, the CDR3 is TGTGCCAGCAGCTTAAGTCTGCAGGGTTATCAGCCCCAGCATTTT. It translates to CASSLSLQGYQPQHF.

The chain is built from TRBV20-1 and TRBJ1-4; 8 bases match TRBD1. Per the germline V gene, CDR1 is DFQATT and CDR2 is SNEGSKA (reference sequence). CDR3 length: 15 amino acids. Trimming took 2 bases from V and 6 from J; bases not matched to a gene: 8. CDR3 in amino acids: CSARRDGQGDEKLFF. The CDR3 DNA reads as TGCAGTGCTAGAAGGGATGGACAGGGAGATGAAAAACTGTTTTTT.

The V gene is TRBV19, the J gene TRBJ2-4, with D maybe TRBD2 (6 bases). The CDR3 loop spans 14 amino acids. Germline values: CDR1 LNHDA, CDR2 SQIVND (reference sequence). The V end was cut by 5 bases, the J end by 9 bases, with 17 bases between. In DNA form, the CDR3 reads TGTGCCAGTAGTTCCGGCCCTCCGGGAGCCATTCAGTACTTC. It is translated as CASSSGPPGAIQYF.

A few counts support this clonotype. For the CDR3, the DNA is TGCGCCAGCAGCCAAAGTAGCGGGGGGGCTGTAGATACGCAGTATTTT. The encoded protein is CASSQSSGGAVDTQYF. The V gene is TRBV4-3, the J gene TRBJ2-3; 11 bases line up with TRBD2. This CDR3 has 16 amino acids. The junction had 6 bases not matched to a gene; V was cut back by 2 bases and J by 5 bases. Germline assignment: CDR1 LGHNA and CDR2 YSLEER.

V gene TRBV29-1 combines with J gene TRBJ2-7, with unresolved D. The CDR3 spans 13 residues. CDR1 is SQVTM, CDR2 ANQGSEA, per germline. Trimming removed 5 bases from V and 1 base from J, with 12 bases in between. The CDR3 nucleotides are TGCAGCGTTTTGCCAGGCGATTCCTACGAGCAGTACTTC. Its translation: CSVLPGDSYEQYF.

In nucleotides, the CDR3 is TGTGCCAGTAGTATGGACCTAGCGGGGGGACAAGAGACCCAGTACTTC. It encodes CASSMDLAGGQETQYF. V and J are TRBV19 and TRBJ2-5; 11 bases are shared with TRBD2. V lost 3 bases, J lost 2 bases, and 5 bases stayed unmatched. Germline-derived CDR1 and CDR2 are LNHDA and SQIVND (reference sequence). The CDR3 extends over 16 amino acids.

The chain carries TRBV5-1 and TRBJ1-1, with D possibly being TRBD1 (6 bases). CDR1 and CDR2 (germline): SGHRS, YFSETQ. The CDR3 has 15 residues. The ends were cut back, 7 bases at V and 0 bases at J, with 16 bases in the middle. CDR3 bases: TGCGCCAGCCATCCTGTGGGGGCCATGAACACTGAAGCTTTCTTT. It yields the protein CASHPVGAMNTEAFF. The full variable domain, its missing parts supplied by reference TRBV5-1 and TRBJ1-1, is KAGVTQTPRYLIKTRGQQVTLSCSPISGHRSVSWYQQTPGQGLQFLFEYFSETQRNKGNFPGRFSGRQFSNSRSEMNVSTLELGDSALYLCASHPVGAMNTEAFFGQGTRLTVV.

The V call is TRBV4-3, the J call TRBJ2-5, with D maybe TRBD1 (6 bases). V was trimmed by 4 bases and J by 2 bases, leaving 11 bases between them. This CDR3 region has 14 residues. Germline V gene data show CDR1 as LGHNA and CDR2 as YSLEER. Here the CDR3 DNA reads TGCGCCAGCAGCCCCGCAGACAGGCAAGAGACCCAGTACTTC. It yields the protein CASSPADRQETQYF.

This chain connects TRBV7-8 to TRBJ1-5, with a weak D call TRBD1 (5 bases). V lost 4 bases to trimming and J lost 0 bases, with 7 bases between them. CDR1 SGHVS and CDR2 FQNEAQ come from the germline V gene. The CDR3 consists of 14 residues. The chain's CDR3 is CASSSGDSNQPQHF. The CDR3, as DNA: TGTGCCAGCAGCTCGGGGGATAGCAATCAGCCCCAGCATTTT.

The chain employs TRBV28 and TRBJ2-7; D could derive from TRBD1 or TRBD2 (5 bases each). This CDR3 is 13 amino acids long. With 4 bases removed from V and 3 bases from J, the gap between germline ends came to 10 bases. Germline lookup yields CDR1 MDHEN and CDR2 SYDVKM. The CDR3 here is CASSSPGRYEQYV. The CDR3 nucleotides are TGTGCCAGCAGTTCCCCGGGACGCTACGAGCAGTACGTC.

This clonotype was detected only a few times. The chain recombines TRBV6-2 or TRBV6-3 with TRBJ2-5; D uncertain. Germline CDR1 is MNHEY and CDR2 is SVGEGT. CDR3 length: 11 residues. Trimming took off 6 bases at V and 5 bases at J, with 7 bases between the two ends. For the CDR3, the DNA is TGTGCCAGCAGAAGCATGGAGACCCAGTACTTC. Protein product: CASRSMETQYF.

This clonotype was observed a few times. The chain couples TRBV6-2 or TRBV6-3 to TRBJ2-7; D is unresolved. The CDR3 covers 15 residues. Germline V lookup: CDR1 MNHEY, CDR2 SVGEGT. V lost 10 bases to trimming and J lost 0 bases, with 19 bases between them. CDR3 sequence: CATRSSLPSSYEQYV. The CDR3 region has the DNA TGTGCCACCCGCAGCTCTCTCCCTAGCTCCTACGAGCAGTACGTC.

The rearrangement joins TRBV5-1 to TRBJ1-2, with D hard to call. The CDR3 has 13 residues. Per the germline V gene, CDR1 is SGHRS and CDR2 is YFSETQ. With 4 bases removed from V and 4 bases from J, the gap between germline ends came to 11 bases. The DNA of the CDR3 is TGCGCCAGCAGCACCGACACAGCCTATGGCTACACCTTC. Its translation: CASSTDTAYGYTF.

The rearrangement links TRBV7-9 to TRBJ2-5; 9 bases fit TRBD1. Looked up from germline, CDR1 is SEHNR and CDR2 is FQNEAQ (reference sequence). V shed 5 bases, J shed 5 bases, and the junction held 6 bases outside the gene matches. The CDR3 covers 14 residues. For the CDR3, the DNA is TGTGCCAGCAGCCCGACAGGGGGTGGCGAGACCCAGTACTTC. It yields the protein CASSPTGGGETQYF.

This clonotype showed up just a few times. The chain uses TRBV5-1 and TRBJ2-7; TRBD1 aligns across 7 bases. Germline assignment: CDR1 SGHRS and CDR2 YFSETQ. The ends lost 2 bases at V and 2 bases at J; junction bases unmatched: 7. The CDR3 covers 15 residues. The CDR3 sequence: CASSLQGSQTYEQYV. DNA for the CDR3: TGCGCCAGCAGCTTACAGGGGTCGCAGACCTACGAGCAGTACGTC.

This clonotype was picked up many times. Written as DNA, the CDR3 is TGTGCCAGCAGTCCACAGGGTTATACCGGGGAGCTGTTTTTT. Encoded protein: CASSPQGYTGELFF. The chain is built from TRBV6-5 and TRBJ2-2, with D possibly being TRBD1 (6 bases). Trimming took off 5 bases at V and 5 bases at J, with 12 bases between the two ends. The length of the CDR3 is 14 residues. Germline V gene data show CDR1 as MNHEY and CDR2 as SVGAGI.

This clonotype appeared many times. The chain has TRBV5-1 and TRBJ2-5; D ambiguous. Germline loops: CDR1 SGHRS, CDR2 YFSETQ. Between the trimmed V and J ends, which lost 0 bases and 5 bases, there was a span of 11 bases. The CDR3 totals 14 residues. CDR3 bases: TGCGCCAGCAGCTTGGGGTTGCTCAGCGAGACCCAGTACTTC. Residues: CASSLGLLSETQYF.

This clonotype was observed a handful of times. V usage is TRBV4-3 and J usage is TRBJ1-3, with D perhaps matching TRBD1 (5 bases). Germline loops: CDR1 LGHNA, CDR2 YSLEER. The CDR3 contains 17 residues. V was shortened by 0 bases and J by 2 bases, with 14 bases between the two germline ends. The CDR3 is CASSQDGRGGAGNTIYF. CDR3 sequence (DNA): TGCGCCAGCAGCCAAGATGGGAGGGGAGGGGCTGGAAACACCATATATTTT.

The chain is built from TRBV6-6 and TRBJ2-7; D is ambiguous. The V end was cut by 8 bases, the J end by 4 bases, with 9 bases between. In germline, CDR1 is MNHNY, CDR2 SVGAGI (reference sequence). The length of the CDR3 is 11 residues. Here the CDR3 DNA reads TGTGCCAGCGCATTCAGTTACGAGCAGTACTTC. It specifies CASAFSYEQYF.

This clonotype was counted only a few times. The CDR3 region is CASYSNQPQHF. CDR3 coding DNA: TGTGCCAGTTATAGCAATCAGCCCCAGCATTTT. V usage is TRBV28 and J usage is TRBJ1-5; D is uncertain. CDR1 and CDR2 from the germline V gene are MDHEN and SYDVKM. Between the trimmed V and J ends, which lost 9 bases and 0 bases, there was a span of 3 bases. The CDR3 has 11 residues.

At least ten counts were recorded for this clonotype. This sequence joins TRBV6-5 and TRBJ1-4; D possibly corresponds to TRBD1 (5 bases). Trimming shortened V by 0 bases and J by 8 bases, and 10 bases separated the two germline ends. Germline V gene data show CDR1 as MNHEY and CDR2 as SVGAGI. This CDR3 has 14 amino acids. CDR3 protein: CASSYSQVREKLFF. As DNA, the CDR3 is TGTGCCAGCAGTTACTCACAGGTCAGGGAAAAACTGTTTTTT.

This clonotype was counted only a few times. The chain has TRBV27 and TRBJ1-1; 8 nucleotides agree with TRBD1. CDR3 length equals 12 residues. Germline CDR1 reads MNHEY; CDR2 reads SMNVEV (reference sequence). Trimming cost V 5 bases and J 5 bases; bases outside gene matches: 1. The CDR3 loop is CASSNRGTEAFF. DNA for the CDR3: TGTGCCAGCAGTAACAGGGGGACTGAAGCTTTCTTT.

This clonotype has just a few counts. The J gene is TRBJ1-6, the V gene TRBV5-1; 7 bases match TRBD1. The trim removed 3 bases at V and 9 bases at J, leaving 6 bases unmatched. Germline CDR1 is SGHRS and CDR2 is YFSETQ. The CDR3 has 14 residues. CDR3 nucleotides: TGCGCCAGCAGCTCCGGGACAGCCGGTTCACCCCTCCACTTT. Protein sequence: CASSSGTAGSPLHF. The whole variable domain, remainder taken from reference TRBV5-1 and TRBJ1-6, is KAGVTQTPRYLIKTRGQQVTLSCSPISGHRSVSWYQQTPGQGLQFLFEYFSETQRNKGNFPGRFSGRQFSNSRSEMNVSTLELGDSALYLCASSSGTAGSPLHFGNGTRLTVT.

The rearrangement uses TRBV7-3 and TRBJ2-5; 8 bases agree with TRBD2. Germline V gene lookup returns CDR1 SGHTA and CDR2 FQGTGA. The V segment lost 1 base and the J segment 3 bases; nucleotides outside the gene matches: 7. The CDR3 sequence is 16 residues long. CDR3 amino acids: CASSLMGLGQEETQYF. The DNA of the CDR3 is TGTGCCAGCAGCTTAATGGGACTAGGCCAAGAAGAGACCCAGTACTTC.

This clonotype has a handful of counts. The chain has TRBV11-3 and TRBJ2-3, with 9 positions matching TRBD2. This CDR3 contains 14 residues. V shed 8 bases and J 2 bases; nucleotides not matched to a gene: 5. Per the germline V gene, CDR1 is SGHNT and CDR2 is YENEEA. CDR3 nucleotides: TGTGCCAGCCGGACTAGCGCGATCACAGATACGCAGTATTTT. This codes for CASRTSAITDTQYF.

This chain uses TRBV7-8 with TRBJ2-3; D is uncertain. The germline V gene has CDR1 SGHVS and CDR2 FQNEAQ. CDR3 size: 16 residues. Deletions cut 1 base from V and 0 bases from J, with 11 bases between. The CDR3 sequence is CASSLVFSVSTDTQYF. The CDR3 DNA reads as TGTGCCAGCAGCTTAGTGTTCAGCGTAAGCACAGATACGCAGTATTTT. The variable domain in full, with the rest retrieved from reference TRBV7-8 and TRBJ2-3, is GAGVSQSPRYKVAKRGQDVALRCDPISGHVSLFWYQQALGQGPEFLTYFQNEAQLDKSGLPSDRFFAERPEGSVSTLKIQRTQQEDSAVYLCASSLVFSVSTDTQYFGPGTRLTVL.

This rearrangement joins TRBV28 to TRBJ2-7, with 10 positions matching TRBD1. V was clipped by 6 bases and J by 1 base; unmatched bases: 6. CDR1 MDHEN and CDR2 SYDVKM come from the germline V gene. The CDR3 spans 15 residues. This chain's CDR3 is CASSTGDRGSYEQYV. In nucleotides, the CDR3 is TGTGCCAGCAGCACCGGGGACAGGGGTTCCTACGAGCAGTACGTC.

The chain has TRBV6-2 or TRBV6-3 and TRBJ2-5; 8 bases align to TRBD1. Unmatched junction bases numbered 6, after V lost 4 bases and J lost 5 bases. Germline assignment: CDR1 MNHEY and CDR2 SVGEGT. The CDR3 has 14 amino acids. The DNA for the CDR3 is TGTGCCAGCAGTTCAGGGGGCTCCGGCGAGACCCAGTACTTC. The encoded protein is CASSSGGSGETQYF.